This T cell receptor (beta chain) was recovered during a study of blood T cell repertoires in COVID-19. Profiled with immunoSEQ multiplex PCR; TCRdb holds only in-frame clones, not every one. The sample lists 350,000 or so clones; roughly 87% were seen once. Losses at the gene ends were 1 base for V and 6 bases for J; bases not matched to a gene: 14. From germline, CDR1 is LGHDT and CDR2 YNNKEL (reference sequence). The length of the CDR3 is 19 residues. Enrollees, about 18 to 90 years old, lived in about two dozen US areas. This clone was counted between two and nine times. Sequenced: PBMCs or T cells enriched from blood (not recorded which). The gene calls are TRBV3-1 (or the pseudogene TRBV3-2) and TRBJ2-3; 12 nucleotides align to TRBD2. This clonotype was obtained from a woman under 40 who had recovered from COVID-19. DNA for the CDR3: TGTGCCAGCAGCCAAGTGCCGACCGGGAGACTAGCGGGGGTGGATACGCAGTATTTT. Translated, it gives CASSQVPTGRLAGVDTQYF.